The entry that follows covers one T cell receptor (beta chain) sequence. Repertoires were generated with immunoSEQ multiplex PCR, while TCRdb's copy carries only in-frame clones and drops some. The repertoire consists of under 450,000 clones, with roughly nine tenths occurring once and the leading ten covering 2.5% to 3.5%. The data belong to a study of blood T cell repertoires in COVID-19. Germline CDR1 reads SNHLY; CDR2 reads FYNNEI. V lost 2 bases, J lost 7 bases, and 11 bases lay in between. This CDR3 comprises 13 residues. In terms of age and location, participants ranged from roughly 18 to 95 years and lived in about 25 US areas.

Material for sequencing was PBMCs or T cells enriched from blood (not recorded which). This sequence joins TRBV2 and TRBJ1-2; possibly TRBD1 for D (6 bases). This receptor was taken from a woman aged 30 to 39 who had recovered from COVID-19. The CDR3 coding sequence is TGTGCCAGCAGTGAATACAGGGCGACTGGCTACACCTTC. Amino acids: CASSEYRATGYTF.